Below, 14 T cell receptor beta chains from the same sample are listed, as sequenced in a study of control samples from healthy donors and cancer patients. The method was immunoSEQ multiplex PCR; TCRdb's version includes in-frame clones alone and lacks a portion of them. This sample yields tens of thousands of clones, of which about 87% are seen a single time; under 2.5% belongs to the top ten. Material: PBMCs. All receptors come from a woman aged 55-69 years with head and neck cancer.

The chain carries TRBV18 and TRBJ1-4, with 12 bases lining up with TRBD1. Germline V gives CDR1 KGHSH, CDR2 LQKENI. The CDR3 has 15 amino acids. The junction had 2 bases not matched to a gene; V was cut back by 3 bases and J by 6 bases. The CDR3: CASSPGQGAYEKLFF. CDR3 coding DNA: TGTGCCAGCTCACCGGGACAGGGGGCGTATGAAAAACTGTTTTTT.

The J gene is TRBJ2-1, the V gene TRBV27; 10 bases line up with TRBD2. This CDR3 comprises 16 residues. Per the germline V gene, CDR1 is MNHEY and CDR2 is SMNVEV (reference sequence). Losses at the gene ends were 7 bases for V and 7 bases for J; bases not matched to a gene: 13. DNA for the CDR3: TGTGCCAGCAAGAGCGGGGGGGCCAGAACGTTTAATGAGCAGTTCTTC. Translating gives CASKSGGARTFNEQFF.

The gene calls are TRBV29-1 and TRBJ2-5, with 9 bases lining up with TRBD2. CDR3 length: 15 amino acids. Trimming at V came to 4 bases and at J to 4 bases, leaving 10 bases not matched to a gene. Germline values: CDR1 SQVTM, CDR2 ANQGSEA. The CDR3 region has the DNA TGCAGCGTTGGATCGCGGGAGGGCCCGCTAGAGACCCAGTACTTC. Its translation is CSVGSREGPLETQYF.

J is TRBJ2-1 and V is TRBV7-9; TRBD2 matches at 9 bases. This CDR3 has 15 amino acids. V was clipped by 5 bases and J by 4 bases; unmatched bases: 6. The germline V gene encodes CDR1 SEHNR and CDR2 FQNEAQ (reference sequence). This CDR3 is CASSPGLARYNEQFF. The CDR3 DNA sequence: TGTGCCAGCAGCCCAGGACTAGCGAGATACAATGAGCAGTTCTTC.

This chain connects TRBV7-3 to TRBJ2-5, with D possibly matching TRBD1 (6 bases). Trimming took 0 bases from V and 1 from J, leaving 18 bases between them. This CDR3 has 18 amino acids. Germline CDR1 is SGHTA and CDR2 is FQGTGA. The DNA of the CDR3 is TGTGCCAGCAGCTTAACGGGGGCGGGCACCAAAGTCCAAGAGACCCAGTACTTC. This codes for CASSLTGAGTKVQETQYF.

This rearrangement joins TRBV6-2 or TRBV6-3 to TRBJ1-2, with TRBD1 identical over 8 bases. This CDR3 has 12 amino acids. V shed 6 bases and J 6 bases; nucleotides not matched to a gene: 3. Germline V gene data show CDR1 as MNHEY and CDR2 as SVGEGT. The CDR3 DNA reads TGTGCCAGCAGCGGGACAGGAAATGGCTACACCTTC. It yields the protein CASSGTGNGYTF.

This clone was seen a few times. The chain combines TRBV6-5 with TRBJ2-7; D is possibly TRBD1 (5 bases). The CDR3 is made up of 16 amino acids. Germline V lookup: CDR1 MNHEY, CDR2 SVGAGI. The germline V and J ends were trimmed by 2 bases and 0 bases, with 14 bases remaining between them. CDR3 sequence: CASSYNPTANSYEQYF. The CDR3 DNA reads TGTGCCAGCAGTTACAATCCGACAGCGAACTCCTACGAGCAGTACTTC.

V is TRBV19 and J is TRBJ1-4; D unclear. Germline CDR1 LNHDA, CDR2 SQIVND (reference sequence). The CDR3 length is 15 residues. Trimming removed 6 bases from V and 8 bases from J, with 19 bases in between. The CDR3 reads CASSSAGPWEEKLFF. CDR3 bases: TGTGCCAGTAGCTCAGCCGGGCCCTGGGAGGAAAAACTGTTTTTT.

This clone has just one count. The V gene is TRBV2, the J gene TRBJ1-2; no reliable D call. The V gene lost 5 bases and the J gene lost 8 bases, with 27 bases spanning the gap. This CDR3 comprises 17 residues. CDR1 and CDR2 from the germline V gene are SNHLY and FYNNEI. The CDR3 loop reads CASSLLGGSGDSRGYTF. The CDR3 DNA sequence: TGTGCCAGCAGTCTATTAGGAGGAAGTGGGGATTCGCGGGGCTACACCTTC.

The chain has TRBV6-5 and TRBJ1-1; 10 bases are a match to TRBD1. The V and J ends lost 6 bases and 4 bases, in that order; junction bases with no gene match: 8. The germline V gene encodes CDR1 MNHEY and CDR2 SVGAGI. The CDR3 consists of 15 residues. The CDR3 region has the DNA TGTGCCAGCAGCCACGGACAGGGGGTCATCACTGAAGCTTTCTTT. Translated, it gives CASSHGQGVITEAFF.

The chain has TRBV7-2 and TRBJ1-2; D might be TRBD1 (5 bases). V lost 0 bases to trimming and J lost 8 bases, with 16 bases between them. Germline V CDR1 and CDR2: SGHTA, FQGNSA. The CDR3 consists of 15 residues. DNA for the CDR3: TGTGCCAGCAGCTTAGCCCTCCAGGGAGGGCTAGGCTACACCTTC. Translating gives CASSLALQGGLGYTF.

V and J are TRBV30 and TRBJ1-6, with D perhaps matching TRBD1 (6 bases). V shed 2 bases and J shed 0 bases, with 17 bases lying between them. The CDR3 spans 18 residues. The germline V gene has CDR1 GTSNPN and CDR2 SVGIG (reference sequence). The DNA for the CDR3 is TGTGCCTGGAGTCAAACAGGGTTATCCCTCTCCTATAATTCACCCCTCCACTTT. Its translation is CAWSQTGLSLSYNSPLHF.

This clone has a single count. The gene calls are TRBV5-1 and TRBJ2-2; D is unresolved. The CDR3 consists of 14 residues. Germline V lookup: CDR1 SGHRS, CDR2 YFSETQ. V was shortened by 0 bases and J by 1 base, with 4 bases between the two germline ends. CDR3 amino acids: CASSLDQNTGELFF. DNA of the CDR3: TGCGCCAGCAGCTTGGACCAGAACACCGGGGAGCTGTTTTTT.

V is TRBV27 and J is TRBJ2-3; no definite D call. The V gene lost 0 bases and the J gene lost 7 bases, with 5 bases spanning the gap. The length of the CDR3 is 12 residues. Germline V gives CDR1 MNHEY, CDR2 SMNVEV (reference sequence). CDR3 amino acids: CASSLSWNTQYF. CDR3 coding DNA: TGTGCCAGCAGTTTATCGTGGAATACGCAGTATTTT.